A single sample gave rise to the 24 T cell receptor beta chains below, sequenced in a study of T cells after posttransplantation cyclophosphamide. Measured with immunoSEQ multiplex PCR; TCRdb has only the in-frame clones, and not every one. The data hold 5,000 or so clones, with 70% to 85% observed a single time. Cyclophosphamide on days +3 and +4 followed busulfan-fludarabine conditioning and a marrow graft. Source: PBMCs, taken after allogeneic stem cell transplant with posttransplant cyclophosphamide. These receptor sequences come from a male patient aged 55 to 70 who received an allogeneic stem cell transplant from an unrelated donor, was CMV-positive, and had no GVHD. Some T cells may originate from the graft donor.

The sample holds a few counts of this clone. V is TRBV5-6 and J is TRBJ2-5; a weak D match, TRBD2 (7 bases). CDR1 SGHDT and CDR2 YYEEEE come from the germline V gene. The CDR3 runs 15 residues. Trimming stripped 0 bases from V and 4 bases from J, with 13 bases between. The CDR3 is CASSLGGGARETQYF. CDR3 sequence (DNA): TGTGCCAGCAGCTTGGGTGGGGGGGCCCGAGAGACCCAGTACTTC. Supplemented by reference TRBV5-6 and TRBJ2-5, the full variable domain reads DAGVTQSPTHLIKTRGQQVTLRCSPKSGHDTVSWYQQALGQGPQFIFQYYEEEERQRGNFPDRFSGHQFPNYSSELNVNALLLGDSALYLCASSLGGGARETQYFGPGTRLLVL.

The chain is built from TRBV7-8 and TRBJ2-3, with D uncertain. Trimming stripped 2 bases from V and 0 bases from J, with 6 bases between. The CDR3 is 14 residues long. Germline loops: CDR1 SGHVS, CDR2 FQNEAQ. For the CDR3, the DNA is TGTGCCAGCAGCTTAACTCCCAGCACAGATACGCAGTATTTT. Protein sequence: CASSLTPSTDTQYF. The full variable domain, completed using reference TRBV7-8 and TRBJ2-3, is GAGVSQSPRYKVAKRGQDVALRCDPISGHVSLFWYQQALGQGPEFLTYFQNEAQLDKSGLPSDRFFAERPEGSVSTLKIQRTQQEDSAVYLCASSLTPSTDTQYFGPGTRLTVL.

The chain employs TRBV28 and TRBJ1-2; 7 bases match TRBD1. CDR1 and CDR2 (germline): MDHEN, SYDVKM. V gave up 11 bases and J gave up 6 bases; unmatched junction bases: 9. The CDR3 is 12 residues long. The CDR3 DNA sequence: TGTGCCGCCGTGACAGGGTCCCATGGCTACACCTTC. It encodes CAAVTGSHGYTF.

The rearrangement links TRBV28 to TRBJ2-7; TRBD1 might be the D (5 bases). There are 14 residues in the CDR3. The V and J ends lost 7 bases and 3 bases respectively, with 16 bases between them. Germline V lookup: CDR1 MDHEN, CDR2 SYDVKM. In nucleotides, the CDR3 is TGTGCCAGCACTAGGGGTGGGCAGTTCTACGAGCAGTACTTC. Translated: CASTRGGQFYEQYF.

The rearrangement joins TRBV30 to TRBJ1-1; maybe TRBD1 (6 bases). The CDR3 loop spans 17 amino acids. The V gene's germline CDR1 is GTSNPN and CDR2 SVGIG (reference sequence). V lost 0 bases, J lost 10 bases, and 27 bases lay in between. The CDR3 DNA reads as TGTGCCTGGAGTGTATCGGGGGGGCCCACATGGGGGACCGGAGCTTTCTTT. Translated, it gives CAWSVSGGPTWGTGAFF.

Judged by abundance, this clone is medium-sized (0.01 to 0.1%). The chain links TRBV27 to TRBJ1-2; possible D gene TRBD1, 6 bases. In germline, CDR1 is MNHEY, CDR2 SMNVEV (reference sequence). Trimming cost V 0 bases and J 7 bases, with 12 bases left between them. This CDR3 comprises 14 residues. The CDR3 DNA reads TGTGCCAGCAGTTTATCCCAGGGGAGGGGTGGCTACACCTTC. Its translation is CASSLSQGRGGYTF.

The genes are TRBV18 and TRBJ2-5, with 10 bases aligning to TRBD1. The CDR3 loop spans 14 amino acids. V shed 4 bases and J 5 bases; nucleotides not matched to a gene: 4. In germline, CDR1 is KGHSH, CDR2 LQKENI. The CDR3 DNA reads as TGTGCCAGCTCACGGGACAGGGGTGGTGAGACCCAGTACTTC. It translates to CASSRDRGGETQYF.

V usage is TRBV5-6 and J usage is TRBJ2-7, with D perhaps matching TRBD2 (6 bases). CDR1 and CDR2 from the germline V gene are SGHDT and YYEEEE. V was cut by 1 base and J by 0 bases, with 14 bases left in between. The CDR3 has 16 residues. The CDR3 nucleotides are TGTGCCAGCAGCTTGCCCGGCGGGGCTAGCTCCTACGAGCAGTACTTC. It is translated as CASSLPGGASSYEQYF.

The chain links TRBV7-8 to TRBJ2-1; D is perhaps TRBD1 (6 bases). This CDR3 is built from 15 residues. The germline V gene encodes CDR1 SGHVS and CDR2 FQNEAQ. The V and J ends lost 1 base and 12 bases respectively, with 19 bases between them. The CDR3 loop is CASSLGSRVVGAQFF. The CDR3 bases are TGTGCCAGCAGCTTAGGGAGCCGGGTAGTGGGGGCGCAGTTCTTC.

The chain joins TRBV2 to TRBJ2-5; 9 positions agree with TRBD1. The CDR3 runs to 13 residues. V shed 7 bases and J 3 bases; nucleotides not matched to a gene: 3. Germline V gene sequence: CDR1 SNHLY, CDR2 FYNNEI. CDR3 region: CASMWDREETQYF. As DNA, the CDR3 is TGTGCCAGCATGTGGGACAGGGAAGAGACCCAGTACTTC.

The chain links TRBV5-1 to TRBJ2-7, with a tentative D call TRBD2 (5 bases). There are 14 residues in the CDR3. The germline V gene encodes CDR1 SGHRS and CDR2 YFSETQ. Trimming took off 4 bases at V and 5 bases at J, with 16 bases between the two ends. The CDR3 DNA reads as TGCGCCAGCAGCCAACAGACTATGGCCAACGAGCAGTACTTC. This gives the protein CASSQQTMANEQYF.

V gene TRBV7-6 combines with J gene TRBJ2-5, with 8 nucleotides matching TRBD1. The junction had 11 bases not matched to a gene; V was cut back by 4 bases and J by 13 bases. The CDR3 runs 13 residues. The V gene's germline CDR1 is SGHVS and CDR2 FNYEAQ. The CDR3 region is CASSSLTDRVRYF. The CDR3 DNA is TGTGCCAGCAGCTCCCTAACGGACAGGGTGAGGTACTTC.

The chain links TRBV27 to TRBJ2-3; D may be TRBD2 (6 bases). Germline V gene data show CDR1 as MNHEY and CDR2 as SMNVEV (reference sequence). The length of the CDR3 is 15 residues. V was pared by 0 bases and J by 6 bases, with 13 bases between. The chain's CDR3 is CASSLSGGIRDTQYF. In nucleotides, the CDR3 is TGTGCCAGCAGTTTATCCGGCGGGATTAGGGATACGCAGTATTTT.

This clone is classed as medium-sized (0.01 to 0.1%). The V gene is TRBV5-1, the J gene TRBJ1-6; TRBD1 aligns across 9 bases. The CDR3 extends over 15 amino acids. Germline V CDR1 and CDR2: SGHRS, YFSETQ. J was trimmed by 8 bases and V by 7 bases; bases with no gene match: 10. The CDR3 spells CASGPGDRDYSPLHF. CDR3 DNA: TGCGCCAGCGGCCCTGGGGACAGGGATTATTCACCCCTCCACTTT.

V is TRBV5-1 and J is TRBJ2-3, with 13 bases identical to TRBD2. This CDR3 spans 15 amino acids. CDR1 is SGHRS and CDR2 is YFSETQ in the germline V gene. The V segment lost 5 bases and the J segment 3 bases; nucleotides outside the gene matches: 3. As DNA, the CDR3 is TGCGCCAGCAGGCCGGGACTAGCGGGGACAGATACGCAGTATTTT. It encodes CASRPGLAGTDTQYF.

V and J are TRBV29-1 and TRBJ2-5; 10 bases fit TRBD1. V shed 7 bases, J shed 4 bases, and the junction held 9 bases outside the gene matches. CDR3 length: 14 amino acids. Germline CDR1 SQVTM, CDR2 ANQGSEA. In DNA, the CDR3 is TGCAGCGGACGGACAGGGGGTAGCGGAGAGACCCAGTACTTC. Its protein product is CSGRTGGSGETQYF.

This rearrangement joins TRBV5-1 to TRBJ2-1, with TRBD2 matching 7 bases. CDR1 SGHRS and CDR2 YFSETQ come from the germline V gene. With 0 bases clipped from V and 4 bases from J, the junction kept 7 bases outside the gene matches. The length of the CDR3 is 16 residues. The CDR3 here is CASSLALLAVYNEQFF. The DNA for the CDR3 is TGCGCCAGCAGCTTGGCGCTGCTAGCGGTATACAATGAGCAGTTCTTC.

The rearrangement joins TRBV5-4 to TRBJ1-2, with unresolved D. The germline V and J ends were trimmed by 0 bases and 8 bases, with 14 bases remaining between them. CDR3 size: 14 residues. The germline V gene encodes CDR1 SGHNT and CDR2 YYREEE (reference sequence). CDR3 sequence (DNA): TGTGCCAGCAGCTTGGTACCTGGTCTTGGCGGCTACACCTTC. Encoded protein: CASSLVPGLGGYTF.

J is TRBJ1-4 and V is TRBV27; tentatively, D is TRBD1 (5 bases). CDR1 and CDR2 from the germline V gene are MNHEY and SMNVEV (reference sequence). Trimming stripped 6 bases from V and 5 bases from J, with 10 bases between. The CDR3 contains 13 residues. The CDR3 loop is CASRPGLNEKLFF. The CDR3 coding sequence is TGTGCCAGCAGGCCAGGGTTGAATGAAAAACTGTTTTTT.

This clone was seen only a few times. This CDR3 reads CASSPNYRGSEAFF. The CDR3 DNA reads as TGTGCCAGCAGTCCGAACTACAGGGGATCTGAAGCTTTCTTT. J is TRBJ1-1 and V is TRBV6-5; 7 nucleotides match TRBD1. The germline V gene encodes CDR1 MNHEY and CDR2 SVGAGI. Trimming at V came to 5 bases and at J to 6 bases, leaving 9 bases not matched to a gene. CDR3 length: 14 residues.

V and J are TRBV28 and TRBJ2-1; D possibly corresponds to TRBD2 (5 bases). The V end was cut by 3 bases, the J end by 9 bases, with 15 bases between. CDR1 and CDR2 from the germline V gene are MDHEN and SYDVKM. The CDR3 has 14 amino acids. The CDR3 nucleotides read TGTGCCAGCAGTTTCCTCGACCAAAGCGGTGAGCAGTTCTTC. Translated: CASSFLDQSGEQFF. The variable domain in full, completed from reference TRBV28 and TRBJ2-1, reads DVKVTQSSRYLVKRTGEKVFLECVQDMDHENMFWYRQDPGLGLRLIYFSYDVKMKEKGDIPEGYSVSREKKERFSLILESASTNQTSMYLCASSFLDQSGEQFFGPGTRLTVL.

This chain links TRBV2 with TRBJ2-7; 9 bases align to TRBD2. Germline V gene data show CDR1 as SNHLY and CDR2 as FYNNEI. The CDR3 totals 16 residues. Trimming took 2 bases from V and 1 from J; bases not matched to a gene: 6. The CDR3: CASSEHSGSGSYEQYF. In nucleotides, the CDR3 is TGTGCCAGCAGTGAACATAGCGGGAGTGGTTCCTACGAGCAGTACTTC.

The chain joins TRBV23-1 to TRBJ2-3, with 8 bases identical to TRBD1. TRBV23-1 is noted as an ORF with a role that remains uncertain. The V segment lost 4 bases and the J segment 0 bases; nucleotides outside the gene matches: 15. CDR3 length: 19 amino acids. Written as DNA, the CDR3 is TGCGCCAGCAGTCGAAACAAGGGCGCAGGGGGCCAGAGCACAGATACGCAGTATTTT. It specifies CASSRNKGAGGQSTDTQYF.

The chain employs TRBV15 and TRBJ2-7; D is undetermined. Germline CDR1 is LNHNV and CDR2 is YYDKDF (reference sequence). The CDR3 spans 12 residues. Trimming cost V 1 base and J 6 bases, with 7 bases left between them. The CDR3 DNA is TGTGCCACCAGCAGAGTAGTTGGCGAGCAGTACTTC. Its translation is CATSRVVGEQYF. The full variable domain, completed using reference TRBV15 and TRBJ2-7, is DAMVIQNPRYQVTQFGKPVTLSCSQTLNHNVMYWYQQKSSQAPKLLFHYYDKDFNNEADTPDNFQSRRPNTSFCFLDIRSPGLGDTAMYLCATSRVVGEQYFGPGTRLTVT.